This is a list of T cell receptor beta chains from one sample in a study of blood T cells in healthy people across ages. TCRdb ran MiXCR on the 5' RACE reads and lists one entry per CDR3 protein. The sample records about 780,000 distinct CDR3 sequences, about 42% being singletons. Sequenced material: blood. The source is an older man in good health. The conserved cysteine and the conserved F or W are not part of the CDR3 here. Not all rows give a size; the values are once, few, many and, for expanded clones, a class.

>12|TRBV27|-|TRBJ2-1
ATASGGFYNEQF
>13|TRBV20-1|-|TRBJ2-7
SAVRGHGPSYEQY
>16|TRBV6-5|-|TRBJ2-6
ASSYSSSASSGANVLT
>12|TRBV7-2|-|TRBJ1-2
ASSLESWDYGYT
>11|TRBV12-3/TRBV12-4|few|TRBJ1-5
ASTKSSNQPQH
>14|TRBV24-1|many|TRBJ2-3
ATSPQGARSTDTQY
>12|TRBV29-1|-|TRBJ2-7
SVEGQYTYNEQY
>13|TRBV6-4|once|TRBJ2-5
ASSPLAGEGETQY
>15|TRBV11-2|-|TRBJ2-7
ASSLDSEGAISYEQY
>13|TRBV10-3|-|-
AISARDGSWETQY
>11|TRBV29-1|-|TRBJ2-7
SGAQASSYEQY
>13|TRBV5-1|few|TRBJ2-1
ASSSDSFLYNEQF
>12|TRBV5-1|-|TRBJ2-1
ASSAKTGANEQF
>10|TRBV29-1|-|-
GIRQGANIQY
>13|TRBV4-2|-|TRBJ2-7
ASSQDPRQSYEQY
>10|TRBV12-3/TRBV12-4|few|TRBJ1-2
ASRADGYGYT
>15|TRBV29-1|many|TRBJ2-7
SVEGDPNSGSTYEQY
>11|TRBV7-9|once|TRBJ1-2
ASSLDSPYGYT
>12|TRBV7-3|-|TRBJ1-1
ASSLTPDGTEAF
>14|TRBV18|-|TRBJ2-6
ASSPRQGSGANVLT
>18|TRBV18|-|TRBJ2-3
ASSWTSGQGDSGFTDTQY
>13|TRBV5-1|-|TRBJ2-3
ASSLEWASTDTQY
>17|TRBV15|-|TRBJ2-6
ATSRDPLRRHSGANVLT
>11|TRBV9|few|TRBJ2-7
ASSVDRAGEQY
>14|TRBV20-1|once|TRBJ2-5
SASPWERMADGSQY
>12|TRBV4-1|-|TRBJ2-1
ASSHTTSLTEQF
>10|TRBV2|few|TRBJ1-2
ASKDRAGGYT
>11|TRBV2|-|-
ASRSSDIGEQY
>14|TRBV28|-|-
ASSPLRTSGTLTQY
>12|TRBV20-1|-|TRBJ2-5
SARWGHIVETQY
>11|TRBV7-2|few|TRBJ2-2
ASSTHSGRELF
>12|TRBV5-1|few|TRBJ2-1
ASSSKTGVSEQF
>10|TRBV29-1|few|TRBJ2-7
SAGSGFAEQY
>10|TRBV5-1|few|TRBJ2-5
ASSFTGNEQY
>11|TRBV5-1|few|TRBJ2-5
ASSLEGTEHQY
>12|TRBV5-1|-|TRBJ2-5
ASSEGQGQETQY
>13|TRBV6-5|-|TRBJ2-5
ASTKSLDRAAQQY
>15|TRBV6-6|-|TRBJ2-4
ASSSRDPSGAKNIQY
>14|TRBV5-1|-|TRBJ2-1
ASSFSSGRGYNEQF
>13|TRBV3-1|-|TRBJ2-1
ASSQEGSFYNEQF